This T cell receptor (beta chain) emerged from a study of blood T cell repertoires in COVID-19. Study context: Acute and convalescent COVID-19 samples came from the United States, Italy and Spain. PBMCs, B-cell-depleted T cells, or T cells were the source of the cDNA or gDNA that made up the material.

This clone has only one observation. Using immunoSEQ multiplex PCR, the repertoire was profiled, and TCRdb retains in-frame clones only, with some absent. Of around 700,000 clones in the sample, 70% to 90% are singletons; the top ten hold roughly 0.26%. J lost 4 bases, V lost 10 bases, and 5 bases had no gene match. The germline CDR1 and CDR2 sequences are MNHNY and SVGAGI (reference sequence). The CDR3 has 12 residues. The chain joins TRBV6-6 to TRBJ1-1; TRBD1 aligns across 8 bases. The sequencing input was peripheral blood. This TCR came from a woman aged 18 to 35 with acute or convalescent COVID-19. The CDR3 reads CATMTGATEAFF. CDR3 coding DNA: TGTGCCACCATGACAGGGGCCACTGAAGCTTTCTTT.